One and the same sample provided the 12 T cell receptor beta chains below, sequenced in a study of cytomegalovirus exposure and HLA in healthy donors. Only in-frame clones appear in the TCRdb table, and some are missing; sequencing was by immunoSEQ multiplex PCR. The sample holds over 200,000 clones; 65% to 85% are singletons and the top ten take about 14%. The specimen sequenced was PBMCs. The receptors here all came from a woman in her 30s in good health and CMV-seropositive.

The genes are TRBV19 and TRBJ2-7; perhaps TRBD1 as D (6 bases). CDR3 length: 14 amino acids. Per germline, CDR1 LNHDA and CDR2 SQIVND (reference sequence). V was cut by 6 bases and J by 3 bases, with 15 bases left in between. The CDR3 DNA follows: TGTGCCAGTAGAAGTGTACAGGGAAGCTACGAGCAGTACTTC. Amino acid sequence: CASRSVQGSYEQYF.

CDR3 in DNA: TGTGCCAGCAGTTCCCCAGGGTTTGGTAATGAGCAGTTCTTC. It encodes CASSSPGFGNEQFF. The chain couples TRBV27 to TRBJ2-1, with D perhaps TRBD1 (5 bases). Per the germline V gene, CDR1 is MNHEY and CDR2 is SMNVEV (reference sequence). The ends were cut back, 4 bases at V and 7 bases at J, with 14 bases in the middle. This CDR3 is 14 amino acids long.

The gene calls are TRBV10-3 and TRBJ2-7; a weak D match, TRBD1 (5 bases). The CDR3 runs to 14 residues. Trimming pared 6 bases from V and 3 bases from J, leaving 15 bases between. Germline assignment: CDR1 ENHRY and CDR2 SYGVKD. CDR3 amino acids: CAISTGDQSYEQYF. CDR3 DNA: TGTGCCATCAGCACAGGTGACCAGAGCTACGAGCAGTACTTC.

Regarding this clone: One end of the junction is discordant with germline, which a read error may explain. V usage is TRBV7-8 and J usage is TRBJ2-7; TRBD2 matches 9 bases. In germline, CDR1 is SGHVS, CDR2 FQNEAQ. The CDR3 sequence is 13 residues long. The CDR3: CASSIAGVKEQYF. In nucleotides, the CDR3 is TGTGCCAGCAGCATAGCGGGAGTGAAAGAGCAGTACTTC.

The genes are TRBV30 and TRBJ2-7; the match to TRBD2 covers 10 bases. CDR1 and CDR2 from the germline V gene are GTSNPN and SVGIG (reference sequence). With 3 bases clipped from V and 2 bases from J, the junction kept 4 bases outside the gene matches. The CDR3 runs to 14 residues. CDR3 in amino acids: CAWRGTSATYEQYF. CDR3 nucleotide sequence: TGTGCCTGGAGAGGGACTAGCGCAACCTACGAGCAGTACTTC.

The V gene is TRBV9, the J gene TRBJ1-5; D is ambiguous. The germline V gene has CDR1 SGDLS and CDR2 YYNGEE. With 0 bases removed from V and 7 bases from J, the gap between germline ends came to 8 bases. The CDR3 loop spans 13 amino acids. The CDR3 spells CASSVAGVQPQHF. The CDR3 DNA is TGTGCCAGCAGCGTAGCTGGGGTGCAGCCCCAGCATTTT.

The chain is built from TRBV27 and TRBJ2-3, with a tentative D call TRBD1 (6 bases). Trimming cost V 2 bases and J 0 bases, with 12 bases left between them. CDR3 length equals 16 residues. From germline, CDR1 is MNHEY and CDR2 SMNVEV (reference sequence). CDR3 DNA sequence: TGTGCCAGCAGTTTACAGGGGCTAGCCAGCACAGATACGCAGTATTTT. This codes for CASSLQGLASTDTQYF.

In this sample, this clone turned up once. The J gene is TRBJ2-7, the V gene TRBV29-1; TRBD1 agrees at 10 bases. Germline V lookup: CDR1 SQVTM, CDR2 ANQGSEA. V shed 7 bases and J 5 bases; nucleotides not matched to a gene: 14. The CDR3 length is 15 residues. CDR3 protein: CSARLWDRGTHEQYF. In DNA form, the CDR3 reads TGCAGCGCTAGGCTCTGGGACAGGGGAACCCACGAGCAGTACTTC.

Here the CDR3 reads CASSPSDGDIKQPQHF. The CDR3 DNA reads TGTGCCAGCAGTCCCTCCGATGGAGACATCAAGCAGCCCCAGCATTTT. The chain employs TRBV27 and TRBJ1-5; D gene unclear. Germline CDR1 is MNHEY and CDR2 is SMNVEV (reference sequence). Trimming pared 5 bases from V and 7 bases from J, leaving 21 bases between. The CDR3 consists of 16 residues.

The gene calls are TRBV4-1 and TRBJ2-1, with D hard to call. The CDR3 runs 16 residues. Per germline, CDR1 MGHRA and CDR2 YSYEKL. The V gene lost 0 bases and the J gene lost 0 bases, with 9 bases spanning the gap. CDR3 nucleotide sequence: TGCGCCAGCAGCCAAGATCACCGAAGCTCCTACAATGAGCAGTTCTTC. It yields the protein CASSQDHRSSYNEQFF.

The sample holds a few counts of this clone. The rearrangement uses TRBV18 and TRBJ1-5; D is ambiguous. The CDR3 contains 15 residues. Trimming took off 3 bases at V and 1 base at J, with 10 bases between the two ends. CDR1 and CDR2 from the germline V gene are KGHSH and LQKENI. CDR3 sequence reads: CASSPNKGSNQPQHF. In DNA, the CDR3 is TGTGCCAGCTCACCTAACAAGGGCAGCAATCAGCCCCAGCATTTT.

This clone was seen more than once but under ten times. V and J are TRBV11-2 and TRBJ2-2; D gene unclear. V was cut by 4 bases and J by 9 bases, with 18 bases left in between. This CDR3 comprises 15 residues. Germline values: CDR1 SGHAT, CDR2 FQNNGV. The CDR3 loop is CASSSSPDPARELFF. The CDR3 nucleotides read TGTGCCAGCAGCTCCTCCCCTGATCCGGCTCGGGAGCTGTTTTTT.